The 13 T cell receptor beta chains reported below all come from one sample, sequenced in a study of T-cell memory formation after mild COVID-19. A single record per CDR3 protein comes from TCRdb applying MiXCR to the 5' RACE reads. In the table there are under 450,000 distinct CDR3 sequences, 20% to 25% of which are singletons. The sequencing sample was made of PBMCs or a T cell subset sorted from them (not recorded which). These receptors were taken from a man between 18 and 29 years old who had mild COVID-19 (a few samples of this study predate the infection). Cell type and time point are not known.

This clonotype was seen more than once but under ten times. The rearrangement uses TRBV7-2 and TRBJ2-5; D gene unclear. The CDR3 spans 19 residues. Trimming stripped 5 bases from V and 5 bases from J, with 30 bases between. Germline V lookup: CDR1 SGHTA, CDR2 FQGNSA. CDR3 residues: CASSPREERQELTRETQYF. The CDR3 region has the DNA TGTGCCAGCAGCCCTAGGGAAGAAAGGCAGGAGTTAACCAGGGAGACCCAGTACTTC.

The chain couples TRBV5-1 to TRBJ2-7, with 8 nucleotides matching TRBD2. CDR3 length equals 14 residues. Germline loops: CDR1 SGHRS, CDR2 YFSETQ. The V gene end was trimmed by 3 bases and the J gene end by 3 bases; junction bases not matched to a gene: 5. CDR3 sequence reads: CASSSGLGVYEQYF. The CDR3 DNA reads TGCGCCAGCAGCTCGGGACTAGGGGTCTACGAGCAGTACTTC.

The chain is built from TRBV5-4 and TRBJ1-6; D ambiguous. V lost 6 bases to trimming and J lost 8 bases, with 15 bases between them. The CDR3 contains 14 residues. The V gene's germline CDR1 is SGHNT and CDR2 YYREEE (reference sequence). The CDR3 region has the DNA TGTGCCAGCACCTATCGTGGGAGCGATTCACCCCTCCACTTT. Its translation is CASTYRGSDSPLHF.

The chain uses TRBV27 and TRBJ2-7, with TRBD1 matching over 9 bases. The germline gives CDR1 MNHEY, CDR2 SMNVEV (reference sequence). The length of the CDR3 is 15 residues. J gave up 4 bases and V 0 bases, and 4 bases lay outside the gene matches. The CDR3 sequence is CASSLSGQGYYEQYF. DNA of the CDR3: TGTGCCAGCAGTTTATCTGGACAGGGGTATTACGAGCAGTACTTC.

This clonotype has ten or more counts. The J gene is TRBJ2-3, the V gene TRBV7-2, with 12 bases matching TRBD2. This CDR3 has 13 residues. CDR1 SGHTA and CDR2 FQGNSA come from the germline V gene. With V trimmed by 5 bases and J by 9 bases, 3 bases remained unmatched. The CDR3 here is CASSPGLAGTQYF. The CDR3 DNA reads as TGTGCCAGCAGCCCCGGACTAGCGGGAACGCAGTATTTT.

This clonotype was found a few times. V usage is TRBV7-6 and J usage is TRBJ2-5; D remains ambiguous. The CDR3 extends over 14 amino acids. Germline loops: CDR1 SGHVS, CDR2 FNYEAQ. The V end was cut by 7 bases, the J end by 5 bases, with 17 bases between. DNA for the CDR3: TGTGCCAGCACCCCGACTGGGGATCGGGAGACCCAGTACTTC. Translation gives CASTPTGDRETQYF.

This clonotype was counted between two and nine times. The chain combines TRBV7-2 with TRBJ1-1; D may be TRBD1 (5 bases). Trimming left V 7 bases short and J 2 bases short, with 14 bases between. The CDR3 has 14 residues. In germline, CDR1 is SGHTA, CDR2 FQGNSA. The CDR3 DNA sequence: TGTGCCAGCACTGCAGCAGGGATTAACACTGAAGCTTTCTTT. Translating it yields CASTAAGINTEAFF.

This chain connects TRBV7-9 to TRBJ1-1, with D unresolved. The V end was cut by 0 bases, the J end by 0 bases, with 5 bases between. The length of the CDR3 is 14 residues. Germline V gene data show CDR1 as SEHNR and CDR2 as FQNEAQ (reference sequence). CDR3 loop: CASSLATLNTEAFF. The CDR3 DNA sequence: TGTGCCAGCAGCTTAGCGACACTGAACACTGAAGCTTTCTTT.

This clonotype was counted between two and nine times. The rearrangement links TRBV27 to TRBJ2-5, with a tentative D call TRBD2 (6 bases). V was pared by 5 bases and J by 4 bases, with 14 bases between. Per the germline V gene, CDR1 is MNHEY and CDR2 is SMNVEV (reference sequence). The CDR3 length is 14 residues. In nucleotides, the CDR3 is TGTGCCAGCAGTACGTTGTCCGGGGGAGAGACCCAGTACTTC. This gives the protein CASSTLSGGETQYF.

This clonotype was counted only a few times. V usage is TRBV6-2 or TRBV6-3 and J usage is TRBJ2-7; no firm D call. V was cut by 4 bases and J by 2 bases, with 12 bases left in between. This CDR3 contains 14 residues. Germline lookup yields CDR1 MNHEY and CDR2 SVGEGT. CDR3 sequence: CASSSPTVAYEQYV. In DNA, the CDR3 is TGTGCCAGCAGTTCCCCCACCGTGGCCTACGAGCAGTACGTC.

This chain links TRBV7-9 with TRBJ1-3; D possibly corresponds to TRBD1 (5 bases). The ends were cut back, 7 bases at V and 7 bases at J, with 14 bases in the middle. The CDR3 sequence is 13 residues long. Germline-derived CDR1 and CDR2 are SEHNR and FQNEAQ (reference sequence). The CDR3 coding sequence is TGTGCCAGCACCGCTCGGCGGGGGAACACCATATATTTT. Translating it yields CASTARRGNTIYF.

This clonotype was recorded a few times. The chain links TRBV5-1 to TRBJ1-1; D is unresolved. The V end lost 0 bases, the J end lost 6 bases, and 9 bases lay between the germline ends. The length of the CDR3 is 13 residues. From germline, CDR1 is SGHRS and CDR2 YFSETQ. The DNA of the CDR3 is TGCGCCAGCAGCTTGGGAGGGAATTCTGAAGCTTTCTTT. It translates to CASSLGGNSEAFF.

This clonotype was observed a handful of times. This chain joins TRBV6-1 and TRBJ1-2; 8 bases fit TRBD1. The CDR3 extends over 16 amino acids. Germline V gene sequence: CDR1 MNHNS, CDR2 SASEGT. The trim removed 0 bases at V and 1 base at J, leaving 4 bases unmatched. The CDR3 DNA sequence: TGTGCCAGCAGTGAAGCCGGACAGGGCGGTAACTATGGCTACACCTTC. It is translated as CASSEAGQGGNYGYTF.